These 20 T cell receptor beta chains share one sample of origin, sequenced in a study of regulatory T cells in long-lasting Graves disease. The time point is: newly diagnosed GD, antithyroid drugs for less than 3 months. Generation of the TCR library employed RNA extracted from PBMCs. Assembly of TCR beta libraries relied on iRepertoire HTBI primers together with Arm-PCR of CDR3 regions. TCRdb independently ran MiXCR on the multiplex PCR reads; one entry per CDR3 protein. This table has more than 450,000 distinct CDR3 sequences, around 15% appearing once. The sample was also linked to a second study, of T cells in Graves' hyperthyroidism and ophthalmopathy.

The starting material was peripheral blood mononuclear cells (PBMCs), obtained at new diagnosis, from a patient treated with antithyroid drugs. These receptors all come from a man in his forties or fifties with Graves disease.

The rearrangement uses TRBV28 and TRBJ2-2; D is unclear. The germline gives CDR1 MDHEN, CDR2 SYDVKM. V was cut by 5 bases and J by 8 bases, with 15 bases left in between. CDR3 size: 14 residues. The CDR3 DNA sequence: TGTGCCAGCAGTCCAAGTCCCGCGACTGGGGAGCTGTTTTTT. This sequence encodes CASSPSPATGELFF.

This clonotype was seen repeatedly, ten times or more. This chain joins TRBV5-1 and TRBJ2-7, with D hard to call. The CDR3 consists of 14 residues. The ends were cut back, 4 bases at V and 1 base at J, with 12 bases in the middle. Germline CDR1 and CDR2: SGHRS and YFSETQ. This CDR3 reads CASSPTDPSYEQYF. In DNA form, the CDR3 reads TGCGCCAGCAGCCCCACGGACCCTTCCTACGAGCAGTACTTC.

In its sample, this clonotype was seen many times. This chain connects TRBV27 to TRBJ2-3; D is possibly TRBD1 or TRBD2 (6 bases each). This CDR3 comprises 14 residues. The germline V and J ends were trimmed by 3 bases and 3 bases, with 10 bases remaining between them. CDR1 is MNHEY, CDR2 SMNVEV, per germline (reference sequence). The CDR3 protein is CASSLRGATDTQYF. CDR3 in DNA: TGTGCCAGCAGTTTGAGGGGGGCGACAGATACGCAGTATTTT.

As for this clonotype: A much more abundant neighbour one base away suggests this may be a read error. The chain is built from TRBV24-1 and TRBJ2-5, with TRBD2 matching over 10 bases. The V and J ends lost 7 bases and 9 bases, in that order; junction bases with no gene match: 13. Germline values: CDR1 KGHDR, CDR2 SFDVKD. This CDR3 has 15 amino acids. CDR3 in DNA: TGTGCCACCAGCAGAGCGGGAGGGCTGGAGGAGGCCCAGTACTTC. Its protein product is CATSRAGGLEEAQYF.

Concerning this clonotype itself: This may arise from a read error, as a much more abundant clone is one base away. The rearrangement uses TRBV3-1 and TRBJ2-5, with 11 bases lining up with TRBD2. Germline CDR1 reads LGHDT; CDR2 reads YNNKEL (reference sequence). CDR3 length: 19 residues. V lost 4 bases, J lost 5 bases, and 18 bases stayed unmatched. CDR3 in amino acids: CASSPWIERLAGFSETQYF. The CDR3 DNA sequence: TGTGCCAGCAGCCCATGGATCGAGAGACTAGCGGGATTTAGCGAGACCCAGTACTTC.

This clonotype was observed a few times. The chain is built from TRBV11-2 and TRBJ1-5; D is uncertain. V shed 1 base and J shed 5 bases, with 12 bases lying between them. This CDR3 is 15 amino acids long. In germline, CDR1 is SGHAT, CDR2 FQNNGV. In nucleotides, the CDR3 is TGTGCCAGCAGCTTAGGCGTTCGACCACATCAGCCCCAGCATTTT. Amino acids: CASSLGVRPHQPQHF.

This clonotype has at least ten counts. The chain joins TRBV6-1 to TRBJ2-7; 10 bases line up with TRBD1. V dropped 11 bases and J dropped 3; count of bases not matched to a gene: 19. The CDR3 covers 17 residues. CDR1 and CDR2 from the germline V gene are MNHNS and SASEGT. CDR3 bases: TGTGCCTCCAGAACAGGGGGACAGGGGAACAGAGTCTACGAGCAGTACTTC. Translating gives CASRTGGQGNRVYEQYF.

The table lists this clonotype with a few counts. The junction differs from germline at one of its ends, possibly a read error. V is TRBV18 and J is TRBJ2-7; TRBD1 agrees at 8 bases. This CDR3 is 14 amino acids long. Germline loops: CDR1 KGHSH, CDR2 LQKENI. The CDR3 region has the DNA TGTGCCAACTCAGCGACAGGGGTAGGGAACGAGCAGTACTTC. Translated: CANSATGVGNEQYF.

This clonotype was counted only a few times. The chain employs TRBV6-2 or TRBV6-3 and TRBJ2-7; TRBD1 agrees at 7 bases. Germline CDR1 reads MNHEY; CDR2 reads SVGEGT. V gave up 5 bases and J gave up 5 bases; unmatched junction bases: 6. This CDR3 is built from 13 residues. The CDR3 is CASSATGHDEQYF. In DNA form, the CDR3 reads TGTGCCAGCAGTGCGACAGGGCACGACGAGCAGTACTTC.

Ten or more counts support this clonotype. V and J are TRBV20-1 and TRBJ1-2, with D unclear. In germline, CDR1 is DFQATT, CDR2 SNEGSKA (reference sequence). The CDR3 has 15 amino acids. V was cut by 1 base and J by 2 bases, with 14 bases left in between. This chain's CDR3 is CSARVRQNPNYGYTF. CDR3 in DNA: TGCAGTGCTAGAGTACGTCAGAACCCCAACTATGGCTACACCTTC.

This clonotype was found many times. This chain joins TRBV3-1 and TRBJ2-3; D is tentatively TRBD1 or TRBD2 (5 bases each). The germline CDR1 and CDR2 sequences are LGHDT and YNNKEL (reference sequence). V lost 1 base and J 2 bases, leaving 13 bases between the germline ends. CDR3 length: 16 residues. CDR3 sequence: CASSQGESGYTDTQYF. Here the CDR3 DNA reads TGTGCCAGCAGCCAAGGGGAGTCAGGGTACACAGATACGCAGTATTTT.

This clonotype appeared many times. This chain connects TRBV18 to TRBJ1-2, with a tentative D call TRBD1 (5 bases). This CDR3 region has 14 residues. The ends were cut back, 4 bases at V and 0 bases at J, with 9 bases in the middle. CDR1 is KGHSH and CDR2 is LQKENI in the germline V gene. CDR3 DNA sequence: TGTGCCAGCTCACGGGACGCCTCTAACTATGGCTACACCTTC. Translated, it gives CASSRDASNYGYTF.

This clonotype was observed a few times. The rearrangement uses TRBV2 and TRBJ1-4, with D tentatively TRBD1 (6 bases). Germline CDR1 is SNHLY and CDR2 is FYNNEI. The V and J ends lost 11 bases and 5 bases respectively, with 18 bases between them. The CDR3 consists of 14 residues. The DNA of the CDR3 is TGTGCCGGAGGGGGGGCTGGGACGAATGAAAAACTGTTTTTT. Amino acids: CAGGGAGTNEKLFF. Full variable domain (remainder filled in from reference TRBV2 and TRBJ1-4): EPEVTQTPSHQVTQMGQEVILRCVPISNHLYFYWYRQILGQKVEFLVSFYNNEISEKSEIFDDQFSVERPDGSNFTLKIRSTKLEDSAMYFCAGGGAGTNEKLFFGSGTQLSVL.

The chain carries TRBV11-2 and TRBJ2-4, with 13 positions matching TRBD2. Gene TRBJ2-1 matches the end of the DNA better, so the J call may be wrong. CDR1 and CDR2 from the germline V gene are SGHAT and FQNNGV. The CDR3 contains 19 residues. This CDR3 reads CASSYGTSGIIGAGQEQFF. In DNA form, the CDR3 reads TGTGCCAGCAGCTATGGGACTAGCGGGATAATCGGAGCGGGACAAGAGCAGTTCTTC.

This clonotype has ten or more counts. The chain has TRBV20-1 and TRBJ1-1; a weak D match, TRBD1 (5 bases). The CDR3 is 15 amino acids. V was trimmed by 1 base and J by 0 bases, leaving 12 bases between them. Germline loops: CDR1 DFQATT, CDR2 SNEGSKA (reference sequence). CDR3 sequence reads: CSARVPGNLNTEAFF. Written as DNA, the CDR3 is TGCAGTGCTAGAGTGCCAGGGAATTTGAACACTGAAGCTTTCTTT.

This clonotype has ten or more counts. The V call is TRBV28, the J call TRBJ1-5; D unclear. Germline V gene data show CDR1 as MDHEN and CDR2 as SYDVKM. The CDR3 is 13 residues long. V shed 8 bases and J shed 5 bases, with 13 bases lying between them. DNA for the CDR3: TGTGCCAGCCGGATATCGGGTTATCAGCCCCAGCATTTT. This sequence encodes CASRISGYQPQHF.

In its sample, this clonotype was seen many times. This CDR3 reads CASSVGLAGRLYEQFF. As DNA, the CDR3 is TGTGCCAGCAGTGTCGGGCTAGCGGGGAGGCTCTATGAGCAGTTCTTC. The V gene is TRBV12-3 or TRBV12-4, the J gene TRBJ2-1; 9 nucleotides match TRBD2. CDR3 size: 16 residues. The V segment lost 5 bases and the J segment 8 bases; nucleotides outside the gene matches: 13.

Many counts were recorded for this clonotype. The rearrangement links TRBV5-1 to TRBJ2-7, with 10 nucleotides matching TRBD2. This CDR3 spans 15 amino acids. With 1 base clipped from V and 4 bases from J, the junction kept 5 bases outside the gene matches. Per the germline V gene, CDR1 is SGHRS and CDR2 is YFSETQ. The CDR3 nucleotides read TGCGCCAGCAGCTTGATTCCGGGACTAGCGTACGAGCAGTACTTC. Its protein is CASSLIPGLAYEQYF.

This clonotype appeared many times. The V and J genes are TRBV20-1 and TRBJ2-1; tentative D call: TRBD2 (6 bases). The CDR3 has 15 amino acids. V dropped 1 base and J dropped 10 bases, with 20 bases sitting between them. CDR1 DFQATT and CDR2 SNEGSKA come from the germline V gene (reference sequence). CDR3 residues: CSARGGESSGSEQFF. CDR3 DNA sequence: TGCAGTGCTAGAGGGGGGGAGAGTAGCGGCAGCGAGCAGTTCTTC.

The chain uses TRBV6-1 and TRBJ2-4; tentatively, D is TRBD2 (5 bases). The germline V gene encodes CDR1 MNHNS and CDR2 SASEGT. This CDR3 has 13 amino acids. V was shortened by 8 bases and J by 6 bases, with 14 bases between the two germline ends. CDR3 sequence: CASENGLANIQYF. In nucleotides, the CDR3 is TGTGCCAGCGAGAATGGGCTAGCAAACATTCAGTACTTC.